The clone carrying this T cell receptor beta chain appeared a few times. No antigen is known for it. Germline CDR1 and CDR2: SGHTA and FQGNSA. V gave up 2 bases and J gave up 0 bases, with 12 bases separating them. CDR3 size: 16 residues. This sample was taken from a study of beta chain features in type 1 diabetes. Overall study results and limits: In comparison with healthy donors, patients had naive, central memory and Treg TCRB repertoires that appeared more similar. When Type 1 diabetes patients were examined, their TCRB CDR3s proved moderately but significantly shorter in all four CD4+ subsets.

cDNA synthesis used the whole RNA isolate, giving expressed TCRB sequences. Regulatory, naive and central memory T cell samples averaged around 3.5 million reads. Method: immunoSEQ multiplex PCR; TCRdb's copy keeps in-frame clones and lacks some. The sample has over 200,000 clones, approximately 10% seen once; the top ten hold around 0.017%. Heparinised blood was drawn once per donor, averaging around 110 mL. Markers CD45RO/CCR7/CD25/CD127/CD95/CD27 served to sort CD4+ naive, central memory, regulatory and stem cell-like memory cells. J is TRBJ2-3 and V is TRBV7-2; D is perhaps TRBD2 (5 bases). Sequencing used naive CD4+ T cells from blood. The TCR sequence derives from a man younger than 40 with type 1 diabetes. CDR3 sequence (DNA): TGTGCCAGCAGCTTATGGCGGGCGCTCAGCACAGATACGCAGTATTTT. Residues: CASSLWRALSTDTQYF.